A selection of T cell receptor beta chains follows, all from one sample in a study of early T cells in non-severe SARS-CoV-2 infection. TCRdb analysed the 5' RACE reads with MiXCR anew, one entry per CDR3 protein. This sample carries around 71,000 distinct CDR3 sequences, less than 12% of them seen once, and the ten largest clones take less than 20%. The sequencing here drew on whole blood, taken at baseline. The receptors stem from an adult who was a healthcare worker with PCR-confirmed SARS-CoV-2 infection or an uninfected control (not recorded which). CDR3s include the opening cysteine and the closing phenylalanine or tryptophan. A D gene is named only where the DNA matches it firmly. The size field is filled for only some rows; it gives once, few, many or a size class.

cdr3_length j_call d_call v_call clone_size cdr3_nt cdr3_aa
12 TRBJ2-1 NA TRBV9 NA TGTGCCAGCAGCGTACGGGGGAACGATAGGTTCTTC CASSVRGNDRFF
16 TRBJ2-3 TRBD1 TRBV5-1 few TGCGCCAGCAGCTTGGGGACAGGGGGAAGCACAGATACGCAGTATTTT CASSLGTGGSTDTQYF
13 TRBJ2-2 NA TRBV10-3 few TGTGCCATCAGTGAGGGCGTTCCCGGGGAGCTGTTTTTT CAISEGVPGELFF
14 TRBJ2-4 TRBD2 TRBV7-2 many TGTGCCAGCAGCCCCCGGTCCCGGGAGGCCATTCAGTACTTC CASSPRSREAIQYF
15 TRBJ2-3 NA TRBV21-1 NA TGTGCCAGCAGCAACGTACACCGCCACACAGATACGCAGTATTTT CASSNVHRHTDTQYF
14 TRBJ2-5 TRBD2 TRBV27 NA TGTGCCAGCATAGCGGGAGGGCCAGTGGGGACCCAGTACTTC CASIAGGPVGTQYF
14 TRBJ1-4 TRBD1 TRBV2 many TGTGCCAGCAGTGACGGGACAGGGTTTGAAAAACTGTTTTTT CASSDGTGFEKLFF
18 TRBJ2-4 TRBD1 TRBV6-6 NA TGTGCCAGCTCGGATGGTCTTGGCAGGGGGCGAACCAAAAACATTCAGTACTTC CASSDGLGRGRTKNIQYF
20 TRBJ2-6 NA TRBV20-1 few TGCAGTGCTAGAGGGGCTACATTGACGAGGGCCGCCTCTGGGGCCAACGTCCTGACTTTC CSARGATLTRAASGANVLTF
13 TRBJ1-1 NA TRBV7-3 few TGTGCCAGCAGCCCTGGCCGGGACACTGAAGCTTTCTTT CASSPGRDTEAFF
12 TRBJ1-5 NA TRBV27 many TGTGCCAGCAACCCTCCGGGACAGCCCCAGCATTTT CASNPPGQPQHF
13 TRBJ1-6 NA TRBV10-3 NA TGTGCCTATCAGAGGTCCTATAATTCACCCCTCCACTTT CAYQRSYNSPLHF
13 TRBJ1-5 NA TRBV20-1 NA TGCAGTGCTATTAGTCTCGACAATCAGCCCCAGCATTTT CSAISLDNQPQHF
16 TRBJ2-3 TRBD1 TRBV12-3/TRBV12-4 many TGTGCCAGCACCGAGACGAGAAGGGGGCGATCAGATACGCAGTATTTT CASTETRRGRSDTQYF
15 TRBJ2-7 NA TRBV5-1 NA TGCGCCAGCAGCTTGGCCGAGGATGCAACCTACGAGCAGTACTTC CASSLAEDATYEQYF
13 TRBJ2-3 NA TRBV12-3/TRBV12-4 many TGTGCCAGCAGTTTACCGAGCACAGATACGCAGTATTTT CASSLPSTDTQYF
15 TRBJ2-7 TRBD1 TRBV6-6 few TGTGCCAGCAGTTACCCCGGGACAGCCTCCTACGAGCAGTACTTC CASSYPGTASYEQYF
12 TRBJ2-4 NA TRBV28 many TGTGCCAGCAATTCTAACGCCCGCATTCAGTACTTC CASNSNARIQYF
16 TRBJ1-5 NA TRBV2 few TGTGCCAGCAGTGGAAGCCGCCTGGAGGGCAATCAGCCCCAGCATTTT CASSGSRLEGNQPQHF
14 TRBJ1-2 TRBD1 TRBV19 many TGTGCCAGTAGTATCGGGACAGCTAACTATGGCTACACCTTC CASSIGTANYGYTF
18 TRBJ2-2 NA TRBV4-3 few TGCGCCAGCAGCCAAGATCTCTCGGGGGGCGCGTCCGCCGGGGAGCTGTTTTTT CASSQDLSGGASAGELFF
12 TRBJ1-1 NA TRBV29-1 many TGCAGCGTCCTAGTGACGGACGCTGAAGCTTTCTTT CSVLVTDAEAFF
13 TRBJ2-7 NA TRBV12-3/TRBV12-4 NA TGTGCCAGCAGTTTCCCGACTCGTTACGAGCAGTACTTC CASSFPTRYEQYF